Below are 5 T cell receptor beta chains sequenced from a single sample in a study of T-cell reconstitution after alpha-beta-depleted transplantation in children (dated by TCRdb to about 2016). The library came from PCR. Sequencing instrument: Illumina HiSeq 2500. To normalize quantification of the TCRbeta repertoire, the TCR libraries were built with molecular barcoding that relied on unique molecular identifiers. The public reads were quality trimmed at Q25 with fastp and then assembled into clones with MiXCR by TCRdb, keeping productive beta chains. Rows are unified per CDR3 protein, each entry keeping the most common DNA and genes. In this sample the table shows approximately 210,000 distinct CDR3 sequences, roughly 15% of which occur a single time. About 13% of the sample lies in the top ten. The specimen was PBMCs from the stem cell graft donor, collected from the stem cell graft. The receptors come from a human donor who donated a stem cell graft to a child with acute lymphoblastic leukemia.

This chain joins TRBV9 and TRBJ1-1, with D perhaps matching TRBD1 (5 bases). V lost 0 bases and J lost 8, with 17 bases in between. CDR1 and CDR2 (germline): SGDLS, YYNGEE. The CDR3 has 15 amino acids. This chain's CDR3 is CASSVGGAGYVEAFF. The CDR3 bases are TGTGCCAGCAGCGTAGGTGGGGCAGGGTATGTGGAAGCTTTCTTT.

This clonotype has a count of ten or more. The genes are TRBV5-1 and TRBJ2-2; D tentatively fits TRBD1 or TRBD2 (5 bases each). The CDR3 has 16 amino acids. Trimming left V 4 bases short and J 0 bases short, with 13 bases between. CDR1 is SGHRS and CDR2 is YFSETQ in the germline V gene. The CDR3, as DNA: TGCGCCAGCAGCGGGGGTTCCCCCTCGAACACCGGGGAGCTGTTTTTT. It specifies CASSGGSPSNTGELFF. Supplemented by reference TRBV5-1 and TRBJ2-2, the full variable domain reads KAGVTQTPRYLIKTRGQQVTLSCSPISGHRSVSWYQQTPGQGLQFLFEYFSETQRNKGNFPGRFSGRQFSNSRSEMNVSTLELGDSALYLCASSGGSPSNTGELFFGEGSRLTVL.

This clonotype has just a few counts. The chain links TRBV7-9 to TRBJ2-4, with D tentatively TRBD1 or TRBD2 (5 bases each). V was cut by 3 bases and J by 2 bases, with 14 bases left in between. Germline V gene sequence: CDR1 SEHNR, CDR2 FQNEAQ (reference sequence). There are 16 residues in the CDR3. The CDR3 here is CASSFPGEGTKNIQYF. CDR3 DNA sequence: TGTGCCAGCAGCTTTCCGGGCGAGGGGACCAAAAACATTCAGTACTTC.

This clonotype was picked up many times. This chain links TRBV29-1 with TRBJ1-3; no firm D call. Germline loops: CDR1 SQVTM, CDR2 ANQGSEA. The V gene lost 3 bases and the J gene lost 4 bases, with 13 bases spanning the gap. CDR3 length: 14 residues. The CDR3 DNA is TGCAGCGTTGAGTCCGACTTGCGGGGAAACACCATATATTTT. It is translated as CSVESDLRGNTIYF. The full variable domain, completed using reference TRBV29-1 and TRBJ1-3, is SAVISQKPSRDICQRGTSLTIQCQVDSQVTMMFWYRQQPGQSLTLIATANQGSEATYESGFVIDKFPISRPNLTFSTLTVSNMSPEDSSIYLCSVESDLRGNTIYFGEGSWLTVV.

The sample holds many counts of this clonotype. This sequence joins TRBV29-1 and TRBJ2-1; D ambiguous. Germline loops: CDR1 SQVTM, CDR2 ANQGSEA. The CDR3 is 13 amino acids. The CDR3 region has the DNA TGCATCCTTGGCTCACAACCCCACAATGAGCAGTTCTTC. Protein sequence: CILGSQPHNEQFF.